The clone carrying this T cell receptor (beta chain) was picked up a small number of times. No antigen is known for it. The data are from a study of T-cell memory formation after mild COVID-19. Regarding the study as a whole: CD4+ contracting clones were found mainly in CM and EM, and CD8+ ones in EMRA.

This CDR3 contains 14 residues. The V gene end was trimmed by 4 bases and the J gene end by 7 bases; junction bases not matched to a gene: 10. Germline CDR1 is SGHRS and CDR2 is YFSETQ. MiXCR, run by TCRdb on the 5' RACE reads, gives a single entry per CDR3 protein. The table lists nearly 250,000 distinct CDR3 sequences, 15% of them singletons. The rearrangement joins TRBV5-1 to TRBJ1-2; TRBD1 matches at 7 bases. This receptor was obtained from an adult woman who had mild COVID-19 (a few samples of this study predate the infection). Cell type and time point are not known. The sequenced sample consisted of PBMCs or a T cell subset sorted from them (not recorded which). As DNA, the CDR3 is TGCGCCAGCAGCGAACGCACGACAGGGCTTGGCTACACCTTC. Translated, it gives CASSERTTGLGYTF.